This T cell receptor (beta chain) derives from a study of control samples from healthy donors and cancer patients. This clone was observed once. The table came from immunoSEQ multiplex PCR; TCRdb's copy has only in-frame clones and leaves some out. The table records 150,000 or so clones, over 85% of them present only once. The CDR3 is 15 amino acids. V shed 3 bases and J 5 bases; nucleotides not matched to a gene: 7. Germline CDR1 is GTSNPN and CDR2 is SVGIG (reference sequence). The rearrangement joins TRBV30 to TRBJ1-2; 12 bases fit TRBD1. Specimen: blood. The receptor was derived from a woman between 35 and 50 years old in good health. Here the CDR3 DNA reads TGTGCCTGGAGGCTTGGGACAGGGGGCTTTTATGGCTACACCTTC. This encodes CAWRLGTGGFYGYTF.